The 17 T cell receptor beta chains listed next were all sequenced from one sample in a study of blood T cell repertoires in COVID-19. TCRdb keeps only in-frame clones here, not all; method: immunoSEQ multiplex PCR. This repertoire shows 130,000 or so clones, more than 85% found once; its top ten account for 18%. The sequencing input was peripheral blood. The receptors originated from a man aged 50 to 59 with active or convalescent COVID-19.

The chain combines TRBV27 with TRBJ1-2; D gene ambiguous. Trimming removed 2 bases from V and 2 bases from J, with 9 bases in between. Germline V CDR1 and CDR2: MNHEY, SMNVEV (reference sequence). This CDR3 region has 14 residues. CDR3 loop: CASSLVGGNYGYTF. In DNA, the CDR3 is TGTGCCAGCAGTTTAGTAGGCGGCAACTATGGCTACACCTTC.

CDR3 bases: TGTGCTAGACTAAATCCGAGGGGGCAGCGGGAGGGCCAATCGGGCCACTCCTACGAGCAGTACTTC. Its translation is CARLNPRGQREGQSGHSYEQYF. This chain links TRBV12-5 with TRBJ2-7; TRBD2 agrees at 10 bases. V gave up 9 bases and J gave up 0 bases; unmatched junction bases: 29. Germline CDR1 LGHNT, CDR2 FRNRAP. This CDR3 is 22 amino acids long.

This chain connects TRBV30 to TRBJ1-4, with a tentative D call TRBD1 (6 bases). Germline V gives CDR1 GTSNPN, CDR2 SVGIG (reference sequence). With 7 bases removed from V and 5 bases from J, the gap between germline ends came to 8 bases. The CDR3 covers 11 residues. This chain's CDR3 is CASGQNEKLFF. CDR3 nucleotides: TGTGCCTCTGGACAGAATGAAAAACTGTTTTTT.

The chain employs TRBV3-1 (or the pseudogene TRBV3-2) and TRBJ2-1; tentative D call: TRBD2 (6 bases). The CDR3 loop spans 15 amino acids. V was cut by 5 bases and J by 10 bases, with 21 bases left in between. CDR1 and CDR2 from the germline V gene are LGHDT and YNNKEL (reference sequence). The CDR3 sequence: CASSSIGTPGGEQFF. The CDR3 DNA sequence: TGTGCCAGCAGCTCTATCGGGACCCCCGGGGGAGAGCAGTTCTTC.

CDR3 loop: CTSSQTGRASSYEQYF. CDR3 coding DNA: TGCACCAGCAGCCAGACCGGCAGGGCAAGCTCCTACGAGCAGTACTTC. This sequence joins TRBV1 and TRBJ2-7; the table calls TRBD1, which could not be checked here. TRBV1 is listed as a pseudogene. This CDR3 region has 16 residues.

This clone was seen a single time. This chain links TRBV27 with TRBJ2-2, with 11 bases matching TRBD1. The CDR3 extends over 16 amino acids. CDR1 is MNHEY, CDR2 SMNVEV, per germline (reference sequence). Losses at the gene ends were 3 bases for V and 5 bases for J; bases not matched to a gene: 5. The CDR3 spells CASSLTGQGVTGELFF. Written as DNA, the CDR3 is TGTGCCAGCAGTTTGACGGGACAGGGGGTGACCGGGGAGCTGTTTTTT.

The gene calls are TRBV10-3 and TRBJ1-1; no definite D call. This CDR3 region has 15 residues. Germline V gene lookup returns CDR1 ENHRY and CDR2 SYGVKD. V lost 0 bases and J lost 0, with 8 bases in between. This CDR3 reads CAISESLSMNTEAFF. In DNA, the CDR3 is TGTGCCATCAGTGAGTCATTGAGCATGAACACTGAAGCTTTCTTT.

V is TRBV5-1 and J is TRBJ2-7; D perhaps matches TRBD1 (5 bases). Trimming removed 8 bases from V and 0 bases from J, with 15 bases in between. Germline lookup yields CDR1 SGHRS and CDR2 YFSETQ. This CDR3 has 14 residues. The CDR3 DNA sequence: TGCGCCAGTTCGAGAGGACACGGCTCCTACGAGCAGTACTTC. Its translation is CASSRGHGSYEQYF.

V and J are TRBV18 and TRBJ1-1, with TRBD1 as a possible D gene (5 bases). V was trimmed by 3 bases and J by 4 bases, leaving 15 bases between them. CDR1 and CDR2 (germline): KGHSH, LQKENI. CDR3 length: 15 residues. CDR3 in DNA: TGTGCCAGCTCACCCGGACGGGGCGGGACCACTGAAGCTTTCTTT. Translated: CASSPGRGGTTEAFF. Combining the CDR3 with reference TRBV18 and TRBJ1-1 gives the whole variable domain NAGVMQNPRHLVRRRGQEARLRCSPMKGHSHVYWYRQLPEEGLKFMVYLQKENIIDESGMPKERFSAEFPKEGPSILRIQQVVRGDSAAYFCASSPGRGGTTEAFFGQGTRLTVV.

This clone turned up a few times. The gene calls are TRBV24-1 and TRBJ1-4; D uncertain. The length of the CDR3 is 13 residues. The germline gives CDR1 KGHDR, CDR2 SFDVKD. The germline V and J ends were trimmed by 3 bases and 8 bases, with 9 bases remaining between them. The chain's CDR3 is CATSDAGFEKLFF. The CDR3 nucleotides read TGTGCCACCAGTGATGCGGGGTTCGAAAAACTGTTTTTT.

The chain has TRBV6-5 and TRBJ2-1; 11 bases line up with TRBD2. Per the germline V gene, CDR1 is MNHEY and CDR2 is SVGAGI. Losses at the gene ends were 1 base for V and 8 bases for J; bases not matched to a gene: 4. The CDR3 is 15 residues long. CDR3 coding DNA: TGTGCCAGCAGTTACTTAGCGGGAGGGGATGATGAGCAGTTCTTC. This encodes CASSYLAGGDDEQFF.

This clone showed up just once. In DNA form, the CDR3 reads TGCGCCAGCAGCTTGCAAGGGGATTATAATTCACCCCTCCACTTT. Its translation is CASSLQGDYNSPLHF. The chain has TRBV5-1 and TRBJ1-6; perhaps TRBD1 as D (5 bases). This CDR3 contains 15 residues. The V end was cut by 1 base, the J end by 4 bases, with 9 bases between. Germline CDR1 is SGHRS and CDR2 is YFSETQ.

The chain links TRBV2 to TRBJ1-5; the D is unclear. V lost 5 bases to trimming and J lost 3 bases, with 14 bases between them. This CDR3 comprises 15 residues. Germline lookup yields CDR1 SNHLY and CDR2 FYNNEI. The chain's CDR3 is CASSPTTANNQPQHF. Here the CDR3 DNA reads TGTGCCAGCAGTCCAACAACAGCTAACAATCAGCCCCAGCATTTT.

The rearrangement uses TRBV28 and TRBJ1-5; no reliable D call. This CDR3 is 16 amino acids long. Germline loops: CDR1 MDHEN, CDR2 SYDVKM. Trimming stripped 3 bases from V and 1 base from J, with 13 bases between. CDR3: CASSFLRFGSNQPQHF. Written as DNA, the CDR3 is TGTGCCAGCAGTTTCCTCAGATTCGGGAGCAATCAGCCCCAGCATTTT.

This sequence joins TRBV18 and TRBJ2-7, with no clear D. CDR3 length: 12 amino acids. Trimming removed 3 bases from V and 3 bases from J, with 6 bases in between. Germline-derived CDR1 and CDR2 are KGHSH and LQKENI. In DNA, the CDR3 is TGTGCCAGCTCACCCCCCAACTACGAGCAGTACTTC. This translates into CASSPPNYEQYF.

In its sample, this clone was seen a few times. This rearrangement joins TRBV6-1 to TRBJ2-7, with 9 bases identical to TRBD1. The CDR3 runs 16 residues. V dropped 4 bases and J dropped 0; count of bases not matched to a gene: 7. Looked up from germline, CDR1 is MNHNS and CDR2 is SASEGT. The CDR3 coding sequence is TGTGCCAGCAGTGCTTACGGGACAGGGAGCTCCTACGAGCAGTACTTC. Its translation: CASSAYGTGSSYEQYF.

The CDR3 nucleotides are TGTGCCAGCAACGACTGGACTGGGACTGAAGCTTTCTTT. Protein product: CASNDWTGTEAFF. The rearrangement uses TRBV6-5 and TRBJ1-1; D gene uncertain. The CDR3 runs 13 residues. Trimming took 7 bases from V and 5 from J, leaving 14 bases between them. The germline V gene has CDR1 MNHEY and CDR2 SVGAGI.